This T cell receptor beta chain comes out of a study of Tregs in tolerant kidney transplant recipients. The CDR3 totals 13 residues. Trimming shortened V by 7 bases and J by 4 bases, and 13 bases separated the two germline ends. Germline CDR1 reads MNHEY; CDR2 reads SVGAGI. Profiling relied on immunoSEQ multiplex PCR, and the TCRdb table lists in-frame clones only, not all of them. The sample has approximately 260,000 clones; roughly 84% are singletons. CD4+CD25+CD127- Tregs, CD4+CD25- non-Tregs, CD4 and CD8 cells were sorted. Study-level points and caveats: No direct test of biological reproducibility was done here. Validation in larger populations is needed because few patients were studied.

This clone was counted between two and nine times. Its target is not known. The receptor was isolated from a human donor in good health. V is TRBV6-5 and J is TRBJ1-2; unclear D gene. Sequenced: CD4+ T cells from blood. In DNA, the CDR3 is TGTGCCAGCACACCAGTACTCGGCTATGGCTACACCTTC. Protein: CASTPVLGYGYTF.